What follows are 3 T cell receptor beta chains derived from one specimen sequenced in a study of blood T cells in healthy people across ages. PCR was performed a second time for roughly 6 to 12 cycles using a sample-barcoded 5' primer and a J-beta primer mix. Via MiXCR, TCRdb re-called the 5' RACE reads, giving one row per CDR3 protein. The sample yields some 1.4 million distinct CDR3 sequences, approximately 42% seen once. The sample consisted of blood. The receptors come from a young woman in good health.

This clonotype has a handful of counts. The CDR3: CASSLSSGVTPSTDTQYF. CDR3 sequence (DNA): TGTGCCAGCAGCTTAAGTAGCGGGGTAACCCCTAGCACAGATACGCAGTATTTT. This chain links TRBV9 with TRBJ2-3; 8 bases are shared with TRBD2. The CDR3 length is 18 residues. Looked up from germline, CDR1 is SGDLS and CDR2 is YYNGEE. J was trimmed by 0 bases and V by 4 bases; bases with no gene match: 13.

The chain has TRBV4-2 and TRBJ2-5; D gene unclear. The V and J ends lost 0 bases and 11 bases respectively, with 10 bases between them. The CDR3 loop spans 12 amino acids. CDR1 and CDR2 (germline): LGHNA, YNFKEQ. The CDR3 sequence: CASSQDLAGQYF. The CDR3 DNA is TGTGCCAGCAGCCAAGATTTGGCAGGACAGTACTTC.

This clonotype was observed a few times. The chain employs TRBV12-3 or TRBV12-4 and TRBJ2-7; D ambiguous. The V end lost 3 bases, the J end lost 3 bases, and 18 bases lay between the germline ends. This CDR3 is built from 16 residues. The CDR3 is CASSFNADTSVYEQYF. The DNA for the CDR3 is TGTGCCAGCAGTTTTAATGCAGACACCTCCGTCTACGAGCAGTACTTC.